The sequence of this TCR beta chain was determined in a study of CD8 T cells in Susac syndrome. Trimming took 1 base from V and 1 from J, leaving 10 bases between them. Germline assignment: CDR1 DFQATT and CDR2 SNEGSKA (reference sequence). This CDR3 comprises 14 residues. Reverse transcription of roughly 0.45 to 1 ug RNA was performed with random hexamers. The immunoSEQ assay covered 54 Vbeta and 13 Jbeta segments for CDR3. MiXCR, applied by TCRdb to the immunoSEQ multiplex PCR reads, yields one record per CDR3 protein. Altogether 140,000 or so distinct CDR3 sequences are present, 85% to 95% being singletons, with the ten largest covering about 0.11%.

Sequencing was carried out using CD4+ T cells from PBMCs. The receptor's source is a human donor with multiple sclerosis. The chain carries TRBV20-1 and TRBJ1-1; TRBD1 is a possible D gene (6 bases). The DNA of the CDR3 is TGCAGTGCTAGAGGACAGGCCCCGAACACTGAAGCTTTCTTT. This translates into CSARGQAPNTEAFF.